The 8 T cell receptor beta chains below come from one sample, sequenced in a study of T-cell reconstitution after alpha-beta-depleted transplantation in children (dated by TCRdb to the mid-2010s). The library relied on PCR. TCRdb names Illumina HiSeq 2500 as the instrument used. TCR library preparation used molecular barcoding, with unique molecular identifiers applied to normalize quantification of the TCRbeta repertoire. TCRdb reworked the public reads: Q25 trimming with fastp, MiXCR clone assembly, productive beta chains retained. Duplicate CDR3 protein sequences are folded into a single record with the most common DNA and genes. This sample has some 600,000 distinct CDR3 sequences in its table, and 10% to 15% of those were observed once. Together, the top ten hold 2% to 2.5% of the sample. Interpreted using the paper, the treatment or condition label stands for: allogeneic hematopoietic cell transplantation with graft depleted of TCRalphabeta T cells and CD19 B cells.

The sequencing here drew on PBMCs, mostly from graft donor cells, taken 360 days after TCRalphabeta/CD19-depleted stem cell transplant. Receptors were obtained from a male patient aged 5 to 17 who had a stem cell transplant for acute myeloid leukemia, so the T cells may come from the graft donor.

The chain couples TRBV3-1 to TRBJ2-1; the match to TRBD2 covers 11 bases. CDR3 size: 16 residues. Trimming took 1 base from V and 9 from J; bases not matched to a gene: 8. The germline CDR1 and CDR2 sequences are LGHDT and YNNKEL (reference sequence). DNA of the CDR3: TGTGCCAGCAGCCAAGTAGCGGGAGGGCCAGGTATTGAGCAGTTCTTC. Protein sequence: CASSQVAGGPGIEQFF.

The J gene is TRBJ2-3, the V gene TRBV13; a weak D match, TRBD2 (6 bases). Looked up from germline, CDR1 is PRHDT and CDR2 is FYEKMQ (reference sequence). Trimming removed 5 bases at V and 2 bases at J, with 14 bases between. The CDR3 runs 15 residues. This chain's CDR3 is CASSLGTPITDTQYF. CDR3 coding DNA: TGTGCCAGCAGCCTTGGGACTCCGATCACAGATACGCAGTATTTT. The full variable domain, rest sourced from reference TRBV13 and TRBJ2-3, is AAGVIQSPRHLIKEKRETATLKCYPIPRHDTVYWYQQGPGQDPQFLISFYEKMQSDKGSIPDRFSAQQFSDYHSELNMSSLELGDSALYFCASSLGTPITDTQYFGPGTRLTVL.

This rearrangement joins TRBV27 to TRBJ2-4, with a possible D match to TRBD2 (7 bases). This CDR3 spans 16 amino acids. CDR1 MNHEY and CDR2 SMNVEV come from the germline V gene (reference sequence). V was trimmed by 8 bases and J by 10 bases, leaving 27 bases between them. The CDR3 protein is CASGGVRAEGRGIQYF. The CDR3 coding sequence is TGTGCCAGCGGGGGGGTAAGGGCAGAAGGAAGGGGGATTCAGTACTTC.

This clonotype has at least ten counts. The V call is TRBV5-6, the J call TRBJ2-1; maybe TRBD1 (5 bases). Germline V lookup: CDR1 SGHDT, CDR2 YYEEEE. CDR3 length: 16 amino acids. V gave up 0 bases and J gave up 4 bases, with 14 bases separating them. CDR3 in amino acids: CASSLDRTSNYNEQFF. In DNA form, the CDR3 reads TGTGCCAGCAGCTTGGACAGGACCTCGAATTACAATGAGCAGTTCTTC.

The V gene is TRBV4-3, the J gene TRBJ2-1, with D possibly matching TRBD2 (5 bases). Germline assignment: CDR1 LGHNA and CDR2 YSLEER. V lost 4 bases and J 0 bases, leaving 25 bases between the germline ends. The CDR3 is 20 amino acids. CDR3 protein: CASSLSVLGSGPSSYNEQFF. The CDR3 DNA sequence: TGCGCCAGCAGCCTCAGCGTGTTGGGCAGCGGCCCTAGCTCCTACAATGAGCAGTTCTTC.

This clonotype was seen a handful of times. One end of the junction varies from germline; a read error may be responsible. The rearrangement joins TRBV20-1 to TRBJ2-7; D remains unclear. The CDR3 loop spans 15 amino acids. Germline V gene lookup returns CDR1 DFQATT and CDR2 SNEGSKA (reference sequence). The CDR3 spells CCARDAAKTGYEQYF. DNA for the CDR3: TGCTGTGCTAGAGATGCCGCCAAGACTGGATACGAGCAGTACTTC.

This clonotype was picked up a small number of times. The J gene is TRBJ2-1, the V gene TRBV11-3, with D possibly TRBD2 on 6 matching bases. There are 17 residues in the CDR3. V was clipped by 4 bases and J by 3 bases, with 19 bases between them. The germline gives CDR1 SGHNT, CDR2 YENEEA. CDR3 nucleotide sequence: TGTGCCAGCAGCTCCTCGCGGGACCGATCCCTCTACAATGAGCAGTTCTTC. Residues: CASSSSRDRSLYNEQFF.

This clonotype turned up a few times. The CDR3 DNA follows: TGCAGCGTACCGGACAGGGCCGGAAACACCATATATTTT. It encodes CSVPDRAGNTIYF. The V gene is TRBV29-1, the J gene TRBJ1-3; 8 positions agree with TRBD1. Trimming removed 6 bases from V and 4 bases from J; junction bases left unmatched: 5. The germline V gene encodes CDR1 SQVTM and CDR2 ANQGSEA. The CDR3 consists of 13 residues.